This T cell receptor (beta chain) originates from a study of shared clonotypes between healthy human individuals. For sorted subsets, approximately 0.2 ug DNA per replicate equaled some 27,000 T cell genomes. Assay: immunoSEQ multiplex PCR; the TCRdb copy retains only in-frame clones and omits some. The data hold under 750,000 clones, with 72% observed a single time. CDR1 KGHSH and CDR2 LQKENI come from the germline V gene. Trimming removed 6 bases from V and 0 bases from J, with 11 bases in between. This CDR3 has 14 amino acids. This sequence joins TRBV18 and TRBJ1-1, with no clear D. The sequence was obtained from a woman aged 25 to 45 in good health. What was sequenced was memory CD4+ T cells sorted from blood. The subset here: CD45RA-negative fraction. The CDR3 region is CASSLGPLNTEAFF. CDR3 nucleotides: TGTGCCAGCTCGCTCGGGCCGTTGAACACTGAAGCTTTCTTT.